This TCR beta chain appears in the sequencing data of a study of blood T cell repertoires in COVID-19. In the original analysis: Amplifying reference gene primers gave estimates of nucleated cell counts. TCRdb keeps only in-frame clones here, not all; method: immunoSEQ multiplex PCR. Clone size and the V and J calls come from that table; the DNA yielded D and trimming. The table includes around 97,000 clones, around nine tenths detected once. Trimming shortened V by 4 bases and J by 2 bases, and 14 bases separated the two germline ends. The CDR3 is 15 amino acids. Germline loops: CDR1 MDHEN, CDR2 SYDVKM.

The TCR sequence derives from a human donor in a cohort sampled during active COVID-19. Sequenced: peripheral blood. The chain has TRBV28 and TRBJ1-1; D might be TRBD1 (6 bases). CDR3 bases: TGTGCCAGCAGTTCCCCTCCGACAGGTAACACTGAAGCTTTCTTT. Protein product: CASSSPPTGNTEAFF.